This T cell receptor (beta chain) was obtained from a study of tumor-infiltrating lymphocytes in primary liver carcinoma. Priming with a constant-region primer yielded TCR beta cDNA from 450 to 550 ng total RNA. A slightly modified ARM-PCR protocol with three nested multiplex PCR rounds produced these TCR beta libraries. The opening two PCR rounds, 10 cycles each, paired TRBV1-TRBV30 forward primers with a C-beta reverse primer. TCRdb redid the calling of the multiplex PCR reads with MiXCR, one entry per CDR3 protein. This table has fewer than 250,000 distinct CDR3 sequences, just under 85% appearing once. This clonotype was recorded only once. One junction end does not reproduce the germline sequence, and a read error may be involved. The CDR3 is 13 residues long. The germline CDR1 and CDR2 sequences are SQVTM and ANQGSEA. The study co-extracted DNA and RNA from approximately 20-30 mg of unsorted bulk tissue.

The specimen sequenced was tumor tissue from primary liver carcinoma. The chain couples TRBV29-1 to TRBJ1-4, with 7 bases identical to TRBD1. The clonotype comes from a middle-aged man with primary liver carcinoma and hepatitis B virus infection. CDR3 DNA sequence: TGTAGCGCCAGCGTTCAGGGGGGGGAGAAAGTGTTTTTT. It yields the protein CSASVQGGEKVFF. Full variable domain (missing parts from reference TRBV29-1 and TRBJ1-4): SAVISQKPSRDICQRGTSLTIQCQVDSQVTMMFWYRQQPGQSLTLIATANQGSEATYESGFVIDKFPISRPNLTFSTLTVSNMSPEDSSIYLCSASVQGGEKVFFGSGTQLSVL.